This TCR beta chain is drawn from a study of blood T cell repertoires in COVID-19. Study information: Both acute and convalescent COVID-19 samples were obtained from the United States, Italy and Spain.

In the original workflow: Reference gene primer amplification in the assay estimated nucleated cell counts. Repertoires were generated with immunoSEQ multiplex PCR, while TCRdb's copy carries only in-frame clones and drops some. The V and J calls and clone size come from that table; D and trimming were worked out from the DNA. The sample records 40,000 to 65,000 clones, roughly 86% being singletons. Germline loops: CDR1 SNHLY, CDR2 FYNNEI. There are 13 residues in the CDR3. The V end lost 8 bases, the J end lost 6 bases, and 16 bases lay between the germline ends. V and J are TRBV2 and TRBJ1-2; tentatively, D is TRBD1 (5 bases). The source is a man between 70 and 80 years old with active COVID-19. Specimen: peripheral blood. In nucleotides, the CDR3 is TGTGCCAGCGTCGGAGAAGGGGTGGATGGCTACACCTTC. It codes for CASVGEGVDGYTF.